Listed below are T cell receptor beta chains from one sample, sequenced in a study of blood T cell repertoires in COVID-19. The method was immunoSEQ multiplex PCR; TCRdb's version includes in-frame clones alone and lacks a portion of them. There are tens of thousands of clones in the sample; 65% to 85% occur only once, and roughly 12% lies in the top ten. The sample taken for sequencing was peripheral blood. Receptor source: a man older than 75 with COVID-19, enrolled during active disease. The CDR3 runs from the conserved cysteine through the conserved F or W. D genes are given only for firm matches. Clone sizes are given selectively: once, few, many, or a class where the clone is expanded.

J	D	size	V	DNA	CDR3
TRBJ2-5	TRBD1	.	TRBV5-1	TGCGCCAGCGGGCCGACCGGGACAGGGGTAGAGACCCAGTACTTC	CASGPTGTGVETQYF
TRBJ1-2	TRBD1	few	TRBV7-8	TGTGCCAGCAGCTCCGGACAGGGGGTTTGGTATGGCTACACCTTC	CASSSGQGVWYGYTF
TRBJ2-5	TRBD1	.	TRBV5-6	TGTGCCAGCAGCTTGTTTGGGACAGGGAAAGAGACCCAGTACTTC	CASSLFGTGKETQYF
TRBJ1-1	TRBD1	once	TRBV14	TGTGCCAGCAGCCGGGACAGGGGTTGGACTGAAGCTTTCTTT	CASSRDRGWTEAFF
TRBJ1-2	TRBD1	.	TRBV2	TGTGCCAGCAGTGGGACAGGGCGGTCCCCTAACTATGGCTACACCTTC	CASSGTGRSPNYGYTF
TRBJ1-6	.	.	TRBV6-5	TGTGCCAGCAGTTTGGGTGCGTTGCGGAATTCACCCCTCCACTTT	CASSLGALRNSPLHF
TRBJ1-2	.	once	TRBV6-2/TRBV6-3	TGTGCCAGCAGTTACCTTCGACAGTCCAATGGCTACACCTTC	CASSYLRQSNGYTF
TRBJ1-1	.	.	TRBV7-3	TGTGCCAGCAGCCCGGGGGGGGCAACTGAAGCTTTCTTT	CASSPGGATEAFF
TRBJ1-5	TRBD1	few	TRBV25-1	TGTGCCAGCAGTGAATCAGGGGGCGGCAATCAGCCCCAGCATTTT	CASSESGGGNQPQHF
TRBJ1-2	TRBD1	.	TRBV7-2	TGTGCCAGCAGCTTAAGGGGGCGCGGGAACTATGGCTACACCTTC	CASSLRGRGNYGYTF
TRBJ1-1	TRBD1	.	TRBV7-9	TGTGCCAGCAGCCCCGACAGGGTTATGAACACTGAAGCTTTCTTT	CASSPDRVMNTEAFF